Shown below are 2 T cell receptor beta chains from a single sample sequenced in a study of T-cell reconstitution after alpha-beta-depleted transplantation in children. During its preparation, the TCRbeta library received unique molecular identifiers. MiXCR was run by TCRdb on the PCR reads, yielding one entry per CDR3 protein. The data show some 550,000 distinct CDR3 sequences, roughly 23% seen once. The material sequenced was PBMCs, mostly from graft donor cells, taken 360 days after TCRalphabeta/CD19-depleted stem cell transplant. All receptors come from a boy under two years old who had a stem cell transplant for acute myeloid leukemia, so the T cells may come from the graft donor.

This clonotype was counted ten times or more. The chain recombines TRBV7-3 with TRBJ2-6, with D hard to call. The CDR3 is 18 residues long. V gave up 5 bases and J gave up 0 bases, with 17 bases separating them. The germline CDR1 and CDR2 sequences are SGHTA and FQGTGA. The CDR3 sequence: CASSPVVGFYSGANVLTF. The CDR3 nucleotides read TGTGCCAGCAGCCCTGTTGTTGGGTTCTACTCTGGGGCCAACGTCCTGACTTTC.

This clonotype appeared a few times. V gene TRBV6-2 or TRBV6-3 combines with J gene TRBJ1-2; possible D gene TRBD1, 6 bases. CDR1 MNHEY and CDR2 SVGEGT come from the germline V gene. The CDR3 length is 12 residues. The ends were cut back, 5 bases at V and 5 bases at J, with 9 bases in the middle. The chain's CDR3 is CASSEGGYGYTF. CDR3 bases: TGTGCCAGCAGTGAGGGGGGATATGGCTACACCTTC.